This T cell receptor beta chain was identified during a study of molecular identifiers for immune sequencing clone quantification. This clonotype was detected many times. Its matching antigen is unknown. Study conclusions and caveats: The study found clones above 20 RNA copies held over 99% of effector molecules and under 1% in naive cells.

With listed TCR primers and previously described methods, bulk TCR libraries were prepared. TCRdb reprocessed the PCR reads with MiXCR, giving one entry per CDR3 protein. Of tens of thousands of distinct CDR3 sequences in the sample, around 20% were seen once. The CDR3 sequence is 14 residues long. V was trimmed by 5 bases and J by 7 bases, leaving 16 bases between them. The TCR sequence derives from a human donor in good health. Some libraries in this study had Jurkat cell RNA spiked in. The chain joins TRBV12-3 or TRBV12-4 to TRBJ2-3, with a tentative D call TRBD1 (5 bases). Sequenced: naive CD8+ T cells from blood, with Jurkat cell RNA spiked in. Documented subset: FACS-sorted CD8+CD4-CCR7+CD45RA+ naive T cells. CDR3 bases: TGTGCCAGCAGTCCCGACAGCTCTCCTTATACGCAGTATTTT. It is translated as CASSPDSSPYTQYF.